This TCR beta chain emerged from a study of prognosis after radiotherapy for stage I lung cancer. Study-level background: No patient had concurrent therapy with stereotactic body radiotherapy.

This clonotype was recorded many times. From genomic DNA, TCR beta CDR3 was amplified by two-round multiplex PCR. Specific primers for each TRBV and TRBJ gene were what first-round PCR used. MiXCR, run by TCRdb on the multiplex PCR reads, gives a single entry per CDR3 protein. The sample records 15,000 or so distinct CDR3 sequences, around 30% being singletons. This CDR3 comprises 15 residues. V dropped 5 bases and J dropped 4; count of bases not matched to a gene: 3. This receptor was obtained from a donor of 50 years or more with non-small cell lung cancer. The source material was PBMCs, sampled before or after stereotactic body radiation therapy (not recorded which). J is TRBJ2-2 and V is TRBV12-3 or TRBV12-4, with 11 bases aligning to TRBD1. DNA for the CDR3: TGTGCCAGCAGTCGGACAGGGGGCGTCACCGGGGAGCTGTTTTTT. Protein product: CASSRTGGVTGELFF.